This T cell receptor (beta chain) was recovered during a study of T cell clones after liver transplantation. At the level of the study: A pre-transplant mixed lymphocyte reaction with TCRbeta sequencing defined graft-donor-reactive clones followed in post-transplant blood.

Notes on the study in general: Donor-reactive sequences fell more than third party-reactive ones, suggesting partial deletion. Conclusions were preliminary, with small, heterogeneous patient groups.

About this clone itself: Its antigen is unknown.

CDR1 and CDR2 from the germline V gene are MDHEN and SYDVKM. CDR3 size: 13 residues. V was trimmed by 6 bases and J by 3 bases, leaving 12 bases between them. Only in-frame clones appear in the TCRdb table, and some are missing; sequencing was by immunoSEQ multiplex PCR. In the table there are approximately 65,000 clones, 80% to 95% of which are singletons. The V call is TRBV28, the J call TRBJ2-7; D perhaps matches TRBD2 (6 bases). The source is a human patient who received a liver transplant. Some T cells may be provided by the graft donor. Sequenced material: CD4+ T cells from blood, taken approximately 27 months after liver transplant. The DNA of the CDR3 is TGTGCCAGCAGACCGGGACTGTACTACGAGCAGTACTTC. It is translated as CASRPGLYYEQYF.